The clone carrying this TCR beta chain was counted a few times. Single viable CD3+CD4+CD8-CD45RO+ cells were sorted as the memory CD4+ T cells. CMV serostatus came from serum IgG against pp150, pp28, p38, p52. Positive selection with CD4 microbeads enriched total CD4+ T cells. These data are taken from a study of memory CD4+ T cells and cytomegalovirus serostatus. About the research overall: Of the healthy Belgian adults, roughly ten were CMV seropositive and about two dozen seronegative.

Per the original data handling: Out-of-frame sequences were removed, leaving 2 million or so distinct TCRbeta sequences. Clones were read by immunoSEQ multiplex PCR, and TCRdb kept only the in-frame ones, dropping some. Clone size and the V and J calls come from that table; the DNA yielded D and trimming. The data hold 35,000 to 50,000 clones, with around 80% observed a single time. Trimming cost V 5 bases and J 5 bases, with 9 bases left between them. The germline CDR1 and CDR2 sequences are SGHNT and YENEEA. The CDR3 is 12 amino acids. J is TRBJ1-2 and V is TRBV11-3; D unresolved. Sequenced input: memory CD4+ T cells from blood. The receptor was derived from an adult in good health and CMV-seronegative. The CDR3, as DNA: TGTGCCAGCAGCGAAGGGCCTTATGGCTACACCTTC. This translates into CASSEGPYGYTF.